Listed below are T cell receptor beta chains from one sample, sequenced in a study of tumor and adjacent non-tumor tissue in lung cancer. TCRdb reprocessed the multiplex PCR reads with MiXCR, giving one entry per CDR3 protein. The sample contains 89,000 or so distinct CDR3 sequences, 61% of which appear only once. The material sequenced was lung tumor tissue. Receptor source: a man between 65 and 85 years old with non-small cell lung cancer. CDR3s include the opening cysteine and the closing phenylalanine or tryptophan. Each record gives: CDR3 length, J gene, clone size, V gene, D gene, CDR3 protein, CDR3 DNA. A D gene is named only where the DNA matches it firmly. Clone size, where shown, is once, few, many, or a class for clones that have expanded.

len: 12
j_gene: TRBJ2-5
abundance: many
v_gene: TRBV12-3/TRBV12-4
d_gene: .
CDR3aa: CASSRPWETQYF
CDR3nt: TGTGCCAGCAGTCGTCCGTGGGAGACCCAGTACTTC

len: 13
j_gene: TRBJ2-5
abundance: few
v_gene: TRBV28
d_gene: .
CDR3aa: CTSRPFTQETQYF
CDR3nt: TGTACCAGCCGCCCCTTCACCCAAGAGACCCAGTACTTC

len: 16
j_gene: TRBJ2-7
abundance: many
v_gene: TRBV4-1
d_gene: TRBD2
CDR3aa: CASSQDYAGGSYEQYF
CDR3nt: TGCGCCAGCAGCCAAGATTACGCGGGGGGGTCTTACGAGCAGTACTTC

len: 16
j_gene: TRBJ2-7
abundance: .
v_gene: TRBV11-2
d_gene: .
CDR3aa: CASTRPRMGSLYEQYF
CDR3nt: TGTGCCAGCACAAGACCACGGATGGGCAGTTTGTATGAGCAGTACTTC

len: 16
j_gene: TRBJ2-1
abundance: once
v_gene: TRBV5-4
d_gene: TRBD2
CDR3aa: CASSLSGSTSYNEQFF
CDR3nt: TGTGCCAGCAGCTTGAGCGGGAGCACTTCCTACAATGAGCAGTTCTTC

len: 16
j_gene: TRBJ2-3
abundance: .
v_gene: TRBV6-1
d_gene: TRBD2
CDR3aa: CASRGRTSGSTDMQYF
CDR3nt: TGTGCCAGCAGAGGGAGGACAAGCGGGAGCACAGATATGCAGTATTTT

len: 13
j_gene: TRBJ2-3
abundance: many
v_gene: TRBV5-6
d_gene: .
CDR3aa: CASSFLRTDTQYF
CDR3nt: TGTGCCAGCAGCTTTCTCCGCACAGATACGCAGTATTTT

len: 13
j_gene: TRBJ1-2
abundance: .
v_gene: TRBV29-1
d_gene: .
CDR3aa: CSVDLRANYGYAF
CDR3nt: TGCAGCGTTGACCTAAGGGCGAACTATGGCTACGCCTTC

len: 13
j_gene: TRBJ2-7
abundance: once
v_gene: TRBV4-2
d_gene: .
CDR3aa: CASSQEKGYEQYF
CDR3nt: TGTGCCAGCAGCCAAGAGAAGGGCTACGAGCAATACTTC

len: 14
j_gene: TRBJ2-5
abundance: .
v_gene: TRBV13
d_gene: .
CDR3aa: CASSFLSDQETQYF
CDR3nt: TGTGCCAGCAGTTTCTTAAGTGACCAAGAGACCCAGTACTTC

len: 16
j_gene: TRBJ1-1
abundance: .
v_gene: TRBV6-1
d_gene: .
CDR3aa: CVSSESSSWSNAEAFF
CDR3nt: TGTGTCAGCAGTGAATCGTCGTCCTGGTCAAACGCTGAAGCTTTCTTT

len: 14
j_gene: TRBJ1-5
abundance: .
v_gene: TRBV20-1
d_gene: .
CDR3aa: CSARDSNSNQPQRF
CDR3nt: TGCAGTGCCAGGGATAGCAATAGCAATCAGCCCCAGCGTTTT

len: 14
j_gene: TRBJ1-2
abundance: many
v_gene: TRBV20-1
d_gene: .
CDR3aa: CSARVVDSPFGYTF
CDR3nt: TGCAGTGCTAGAGTGGTCGACAGTCCCTTCGGCTACACCTTC

len: 14
j_gene: TRBJ2-7
abundance: .
v_gene: TRBV11-2
d_gene: .
CDR3aa: CASSERDRNYKQYF
CDR3nt: TGTGCAAGCAGCGAGCGGGACAGAAACTACAAGCAGTACTTC

len: 15
j_gene: TRBJ2-3
abundance: .
v_gene: TRBV4-1
d_gene: .
CDR3aa: CASGQDGASTDTQYF
CDR3nt: TGCGCCAGCGGCCAAGATGGAGCTAGCACAGATACGCAGTATTTT

len: 15
j_gene: TRBJ1-5
abundance: .
v_gene: TRBV4-1
d_gene: TRBD1
CDR3aa: CASSQVTGSNQPQHF
CDR3nt: TGCGCCAGCAGCCAAGTGACAGGGTCTAATCAGCCCCAGCATTTT

len: 15
j_gene: TRBJ2-1
abundance: .
v_gene: TRBV10-3
d_gene: .
CDR3aa: CAIIVGGPSYNDQFF
CDR3nt: TGTGCCATCATTGTTGGGGGACCGTCCTACAATGATCAGTTCTTC

len: 14
j_gene: TRBJ2-5
abundance: many
v_gene: TRBV6-1
d_gene: .
CDR3aa: CASSWPGFQETQYF
CDR3nt: TGTGCCAGCAGTTGGCCGGGATTTCAAGAGACCCAGTACTTC

len: 16
j_gene: TRBJ1-1
abundance: .
v_gene: TRBV11-3
d_gene: .
CDR3aa: CASSRSGTIMNTRAFF
CDR3nt: TGTGCCAGCAGCCGCAGCGGGACAATTATGAACACTCGAGCTTTCTTT

len: 14
j_gene: TRBJ1-1
abundance: .
v_gene: TRBV5-4
d_gene: .
CDR3aa: CASSSAGAGTEAFF
CDR3nt: TGTGCCAGCAGCTCAGCGGGAGCGGGCACTGAAGCTTTCTTT

len: 16
j_gene: TRBJ2-6
abundance: .
v_gene: TRBV20-1
d_gene: .
CDR3aa: CSARPERGFGANVLTF
CDR3nt: TGCAGTGCTAGACCGGAGAGGGGCTTTGGGGCCAACGTCCTGACTTTC

len: 15
j_gene: TRBJ2-3
abundance: .
v_gene: TRBV11-2
d_gene: .
CDR3aa: CTCSLAGGAPDTQYF
CDR3nt: TGTACCTGCAGCTTAGCTGGGGGCGCGCCAGATACGCAGTATTTT

len: 13
j_gene: TRBJ1-2
abundance: many
v_gene: TRBV5-4
d_gene: TRBD1
CDR3aa: CASSLAGGGGYTF
CDR3nt: TGTGCCAGCAGCTTGGCAGGGGGCGGTGGCTACACCTTC

len: 16
j_gene: TRBJ2-1
abundance: .
v_gene: TRBV5-1
d_gene: TRBD2
CDR3aa: CASSLGLAGGYNEQFF
CDR3nt: TGCGCCAGCAGCTTGGGACTAGCGGGGGGGTACAATGAGCAGTTCTTC

len: 14
j_gene: TRBJ2-3
abundance: few
v_gene: TRBV20-1
d_gene: .
CDR3aa: CSARGTSRTDTQYF
CDR3nt: TGCAGTGCTAGAGGGACTTCACGCACAGATACGCAGTATTTT

len: 16
j_gene: TRBJ2-3
abundance: .
v_gene: TRBV6-1
d_gene: .
CDR3aa: CANSPRGHSGRDTQYF
CDR3nt: TGTGCCAACAGCCCTAGGGGCCACAGCGGTAGAGATACGCAGTATTTT

len: 14
j_gene: TRBJ1-4
abundance: many
v_gene: TRBV6-5
d_gene: TRBD1
CDR3aa: CASSYSQGGEKLFF
CDR3nt: TGTGCCAGCAGTTATTCGCAGGGGGGAGAAAAACTGTTTTTT

len: 13
j_gene: TRBJ2-5
abundance: few
v_gene: TRBV28
d_gene: .
CDR3aa: CASSSVGQETQYF
CDR3nt: TGTGCCAGCAGTTCGGTAGGGCAAGAGACCCAGTACTTC

len: 15
j_gene: TRBJ1-1
abundance: .
v_gene: TRBV28
d_gene: .
CDR3aa: CASSSGGEGNTEASF
CDR3nt: TGTGCCAGCAGCTCCGGAGGGGAAGGGAACACTGAAGCTTCCTTC

len: 18
j_gene: TRBJ2-6
abundance: .
v_gene: TRBV28
d_gene: .
CDR3aa: CASSLSTRGRPGAKVLTF
CDR3nt: TGTGCCAGCAGTTTGTCCACCCGGGGACGGCCTGGGGCCAAGGTCCTGACTTTC

len: 13
j_gene: TRBJ2-2
abundance: many
v_gene: TRBV6-1
d_gene: TRBD2
CDR3aa: CARRAGVTGELFF
CDR3nt: TGTGCCAGGAGGGCGGGGGTCACCGGGGAGCTGTTTTTT

len: 12
j_gene: TRBJ2-1
abundance: .
v_gene: TRBV11-2
d_gene: .
CDR3aa: CVSSSDGGEQFF
CDR3nt: TGTGTCAGCAGCTCCGATGGCGGGGAGCAGTTCTTC

len: 13
j_gene: TRBJ2-2
abundance: .
v_gene: TRBV10-2
d_gene: TRBD1
CDR3aa: CASITGDTGELFF
CDR3nt: TGCGCCAGCATAACAGGGGACACAGGGGAGCTGTTTTTT

len: 16
j_gene: TRBJ2-3
abundance: many
v_gene: TRBV12-3/TRBV12-4
d_gene: TRBD2
CDR3aa: CASRRGGGWMTDTQYF
CDR3nt: TGTGCCAGCAGGCGGGGGGGGGGATGGATGACAGATACGCAGTATTTT

len: 15
j_gene: TRBJ2-3
abundance: .
v_gene: TRBV11-2
d_gene: .
CDR3aa: CASTLNIRAADMQYF
CDR3nt: TGTGCCAGCACCTTAAACATTCGGGCAGCAGATATGCAGTATTTT

len: 15
j_gene: TRBJ2-3
abundance: .
v_gene: TRBV11-3
d_gene: TRBD1
CDR3aa: CASNYGTGSTDTRYF
CDR3nt: TGTGCCAGCAACTATGGGACAGGGAGCACAGATACGCGGTATTTT

len: 15
j_gene: TRBJ2-1
abundance: .
v_gene: TRBV11-2
d_gene: .
CDR3aa: CASSLETGAYNDQFF
CDR3nt: TGTGCCAGCAGTTTAGAGACCGGGGCCTATAATGATCAGTTCTTC

len: 15
j_gene: TRBJ2-2
abundance: many
v_gene: TRBV12-3/TRBV12-4
d_gene: .
CDR3aa: CASSLRGRDTGELFF
CDR3nt: TGTGCCAGCAGTTTAAGGGGGAGGGACACCGGGGAGCTGTTTTTT

len: 13
j_gene: TRBJ1-2
abundance: .
v_gene: TRBV5-5
d_gene: .
CDR3aa: CASTRGWTWGSTF
CDR3nt: TGTGCCAGCACCCGGGGGTGGACATGGGGCTCCACCTTC

len: 13
j_gene: TRBJ2-7
abundance: once
v_gene: TRBV29-1
d_gene: TRBD2
CDR3aa: CSVGETSESEQYF
CDR3nt: TGCAGCGTTGGGGAGACTAGCGAGAGTGAGCAGTACTTC

len: 13
j_gene: TRBJ1-1
abundance: few
v_gene: TRBV20-1
d_gene: TRBD1
CDR3aa: CSVSAGGRSEAFF
CDR3nt: TGCAGTGTTAGTGCAGGGGGCCGCTCTGAAGCTTTCTTT

len: 15
j_gene: TRBJ2-1
abundance: .
v_gene: TRBV7-9
d_gene: .
CDR3aa: CASSLNPSLADEQFF
CDR3nt: TGTGCCAGCAGCCTGAACCCGTCTCTAGCTGATGAGCAGTTCTTC

len: 17
j_gene: TRBJ2-7
abundance: many
v_gene: TRBV4-1
d_gene: TRBD1
CDR3aa: CASSRQIGTGQGRGQYF
CDR3nt: TGCGCCAGCAGCCGTCAAATCGGGACGGGACAGGGACGAGGGCAGTACTTC

len: 16
j_gene: TRBJ2-3
abundance: .
v_gene: TRBV29-1
d_gene: TRBD2
CDR3aa: CSVGQTSGSVTNTQYF
CDR3nt: TGCAGCGTGGGCCAAACTAGCGGGAGTGTCACAAATACGCAGTATTTT

len: 16
j_gene: TRBJ2-7
abundance: few
v_gene: TRBV11-1
d_gene: .
CDR3aa: CARSPDRTRSSYEEYF
CDR3nt: TGTGCCAGGAGCCCAGATCGAACCAGGAGCTCCTACGAGGAGTACTTC

len: 14
j_gene: TRBJ2-4
abundance: few
v_gene: TRBV20-1
d_gene: .
CDR3aa: CSATYPGRKNIQYF
CDR3nt: TGCAGTGCTACTTATCCGGGGAGGAAAAACATTCAGTACTTC

len: 13
j_gene: TRBJ1-5
abundance: many
v_gene: TRBV4-2
d_gene: .
CDR3aa: CASSTGSNQPQHF
CDR3nt: TGTGCCAGCAGCACAGGGAGCAATCAGCCCCAGCATTTT

len: 15
j_gene: TRBJ2-6
abundance: .
v_gene: TRBV28
d_gene: .
CDR3aa: CASSFPYSVANVLTF
CDR3nt: TGTGCCAGCAGTTTCCCGTATTCTGTGGCCAACGTCCTGACTTTC

len: 16
j_gene: TRBJ2-6
abundance: once
v_gene: TRBV12-3/TRBV12-4
d_gene: .
CDR3aa: CVSSLTLPAGANVLTF
CDR3nt: TGTGTCAGCAGTTTAACCCTCCCGGCTGGGGCCAACGTACTGACTTTC

len: 18
j_gene: TRBJ1-2
abundance: .
v_gene: TRBV4-1
d_gene: .
CDR3aa: CTSSQYVLAQGAYYDYTF
CDR3nt: TGCACCAGCAGCCAATACGTTCTCGCACAGGGAGCTTACTATGACTACACCTTC

len: 17
j_gene: TRBJ2-7
abundance: .
v_gene: TRBV10-1
d_gene: .
CDR3aa: CASRPNPTSPVTYVQYF
CDR3nt: TGCGCCAGCCGCCCTAACCCGACTAGTCCAGTTACCTACGTCCAGTACTTC

len: 15
j_gene: TRBJ2-7
abundance: many
v_gene: TRBV28
d_gene: .
CDR3aa: CASSLTGSPPYEQYF
CDR3nt: TGTGCCAGCAGTTTAACGGGCAGTCCACCCTACGAGCAGTACTTC

len: 13
j_gene: TRBJ2-7
abundance: many
v_gene: TRBV6-1
d_gene: .
CDR3aa: CASKMTSLWEQYF
CDR3nt: TGTGCCAGCAAGATGACAAGCCTTTGGGAGCAGTACTTC

len: 15
j_gene: TRBJ2-7
abundance: .
v_gene: TRBV10-3
d_gene: .
CDR3aa: CAISEPGDGSYGQYF
CDR3nt: TGTGCCATCAGTGAGCCTGGGGATGGTTCCTACGGGCAGTACTTC